This T cell receptor (beta chain) appears in the sequencing data of a study of early T cells in non-severe SARS-CoV-2 infection. Turning to the study itself: With bulk RNA from unsorted whole blood as input, sequencing yielded unpaired chains. Study-wide findings and caveats: Matching results from VDJdb favored anti-spike CD8 responses, leaving private and CD4 specificities undetected.

Attached unique molecular identifiers marked individual cDNA molecules. TCRdb independently ran MiXCR on the 5' RACE reads; one entry per CDR3 protein. The sample holds tens of thousands of distinct CDR3 sequences, nearly 6% seen once. The CDR3 is made up of 14 amino acids. Trimming removed 5 bases at V and 4 bases at J, with 11 bases between. Germline CDR1 is SGHVS and CDR2 is FQNEAQ. This clonotype was observed a handful of times. Its antigen is still unknown. J is TRBJ1-4 and V is TRBV7-8; D might be TRBD1 (5 bases). Sequencing was performed on whole blood. The receptor's source is an adult who was a healthcare worker with PCR-confirmed SARS-CoV-2 infection or an uninfected control (not recorded which). The CDR3 here is CASSQRGGNEKLFF. For the CDR3, the DNA is TGTGCCAGCAGCCAACGGGGGGGTAATGAAAAACTGTTTTTT.